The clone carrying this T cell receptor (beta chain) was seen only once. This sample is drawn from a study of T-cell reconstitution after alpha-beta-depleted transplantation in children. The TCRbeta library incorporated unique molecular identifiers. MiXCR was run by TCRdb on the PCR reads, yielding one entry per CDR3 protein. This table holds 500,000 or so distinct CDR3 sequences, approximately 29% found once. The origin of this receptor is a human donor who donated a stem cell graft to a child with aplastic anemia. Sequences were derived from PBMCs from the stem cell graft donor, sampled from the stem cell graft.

The CDR3 region has the DNA TGTGCCATCAGTGAGTCTTTAGGACGGACAGGGGGAGAGACCCAGTACTTC. This codes for CAISESLGRTGGETQYF. The chain combines TRBV10-3 with TRBJ2-5, with 10 nucleotides matching TRBD1. Per the germline V gene, CDR1 is ENHRY and CDR2 is SYGVKD. Unmatched junction bases numbered 8, after V lost 0 bases and J lost 4 bases. The CDR3 extends over 17 amino acids.